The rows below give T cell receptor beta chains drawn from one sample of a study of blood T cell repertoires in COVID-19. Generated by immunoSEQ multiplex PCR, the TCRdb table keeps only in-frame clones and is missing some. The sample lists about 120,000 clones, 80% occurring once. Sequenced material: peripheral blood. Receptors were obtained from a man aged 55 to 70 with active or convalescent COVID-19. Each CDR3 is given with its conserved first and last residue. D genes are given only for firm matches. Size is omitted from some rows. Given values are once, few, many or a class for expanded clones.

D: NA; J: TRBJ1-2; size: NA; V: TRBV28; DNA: TGTGCCAGCAGCCGCCCTGGCAGTTCTAGCTATGGCTACACCTTC; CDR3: CASSRPGSSSYGYTF
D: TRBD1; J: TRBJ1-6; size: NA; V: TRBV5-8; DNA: TGTGCCAGCAGCTACGGACAGGCCTATAATTCACCCCTCCACTTT; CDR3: CASSYGQAYNSPLHF
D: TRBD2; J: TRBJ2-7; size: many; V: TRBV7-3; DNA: TGTGCCAGCAGCTTAAGTACTAGCGCCTACGAGCAGTACTTC; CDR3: CASSLSTSAYEQYF
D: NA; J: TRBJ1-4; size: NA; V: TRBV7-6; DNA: TGTGCCAGCAGCTTGACTGCAACTAATGAAAAACTGTTTTTT; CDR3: CASSLTATNEKLFF
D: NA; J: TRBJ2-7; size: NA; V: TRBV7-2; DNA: TGTGCCAGCAGCTTACAAGGGGCGGACGAGCAGTACTTC; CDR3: CASSLQGADEQYF
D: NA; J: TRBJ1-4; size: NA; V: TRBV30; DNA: TGTGCCTGGAGTGTAGAGGACTATAATGAAAAACTGTTTTTT; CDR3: CAWSVEDYNEKLFF
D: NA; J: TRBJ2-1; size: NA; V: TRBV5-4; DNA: TGTGCCAGCAGCTTGGTGGGGCAGTCCCTGCACAATGAGCAGTTCTTC; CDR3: CASSLVGQSLHNEQFF
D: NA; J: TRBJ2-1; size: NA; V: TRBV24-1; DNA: TGTGCCACCAGTGATTTGAAAGGCGGCAATGAGCAGTTCTTC; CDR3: CATSDLKGGNEQFF
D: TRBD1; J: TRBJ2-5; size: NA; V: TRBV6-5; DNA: TGTGCCAGCGGGACAGGGGGCCGTTCGGAGACCCAGTACTTC; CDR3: CASGTGGRSETQYF
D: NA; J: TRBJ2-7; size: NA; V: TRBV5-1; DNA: TGCGCCAGCAGCTTGGGACAGAGATCCTACGAGCAGTACTTC; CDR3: CASSLGQRSYEQYF
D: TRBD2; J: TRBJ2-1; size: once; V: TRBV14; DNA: TGTGCCAGCAGCCAAGTTGCGGGAGCCGGCACCAATGAGCAGTTCTTC; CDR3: CASSQVAGAGTNEQFF
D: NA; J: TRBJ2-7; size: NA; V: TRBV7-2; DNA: TGTGCCAGCAGCCCTACCGGGACACCAACCTACGAGCAGTACTTC; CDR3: CASSPTGTPTYEQYF
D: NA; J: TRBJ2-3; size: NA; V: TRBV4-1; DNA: TGCGCCAGCAGCCAAGGGCTAGCAAAGACTAGCACAGATACGCAGTATTTT; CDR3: CASSQGLAKTSTDTQYF
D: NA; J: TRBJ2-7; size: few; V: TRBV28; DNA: TGTGCCAGCATGCTGCAGGCGACCTACGAGCAGTACTTC; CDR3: CASMLQATYEQYF
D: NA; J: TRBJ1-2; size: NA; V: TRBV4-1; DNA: TGCGCCAGCAGTCAAGCGGGTGGGGCGCGAAGTAACTATGGCTACACCTTC; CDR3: CASSQAGGARSNYGYTF
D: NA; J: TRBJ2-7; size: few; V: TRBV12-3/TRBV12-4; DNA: TGTGCCAGCAGCCGACAGGTCTCCTACGAGCAGTACTTC; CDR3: CASSRQVSYEQYF
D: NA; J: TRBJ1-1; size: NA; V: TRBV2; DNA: TGTGCCAGCAGCCCGTATCGGGAGGGTGAAGCTTTCTTT; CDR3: CASSPYREGEAFF
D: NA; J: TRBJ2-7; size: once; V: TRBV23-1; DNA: TGCGCCAGCAGTCGAGGACAGACGACTTACGAGCAGTACTTC; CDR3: CASSRGQTTYEQYF
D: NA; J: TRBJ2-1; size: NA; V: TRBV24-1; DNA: TGTGCCACCAGTGACCCGGGGGCGGGAGAGGCCTACAATGAGCAGTTCTTC; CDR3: CATSDPGAGEAYNEQFF
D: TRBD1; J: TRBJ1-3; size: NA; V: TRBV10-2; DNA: TGCGCCAGCAGTGCGGCAGGGGGCAGAAACACCATATATTTT; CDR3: CASSAAGGRNTIYF
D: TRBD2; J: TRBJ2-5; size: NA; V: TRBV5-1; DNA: TGCGCCAGCAGCTGGGGTCGGACTAGCGGGAGGGGAGAGACCCAGTACTTC; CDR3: CASSWGRTSGRGETQYF
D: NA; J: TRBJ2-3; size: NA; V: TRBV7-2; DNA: TGTGCCAGCAGCCGCATGGAGGATACGCAGTATTTT; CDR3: CASSRMEDTQYF
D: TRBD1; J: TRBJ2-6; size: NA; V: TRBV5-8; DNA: TGTGCCAGCAGCCAGACAGGGATCTCTGGGGCCAACGTCCTGACTTTC; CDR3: CASSQTGISGANVLTF
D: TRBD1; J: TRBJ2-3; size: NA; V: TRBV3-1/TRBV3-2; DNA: TGTGCCAGCAGCCAAGGGACAGGCTATAGCACAGATACGCAGTATTTT; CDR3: CASSQGTGYSTDTQYF
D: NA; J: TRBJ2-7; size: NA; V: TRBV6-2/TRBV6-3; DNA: TGTGCCAGCAGTTACTTAGCGATCAACCCCTACGAGCAGTACTTC; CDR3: CASSYLAINPYEQYF
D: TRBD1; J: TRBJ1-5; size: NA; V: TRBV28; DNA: TGTGCCAGCAGTTTACCCCGGGACAGGGGCAATCAGCCCCAGCATTTT; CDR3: CASSLPRDRGNQPQHF
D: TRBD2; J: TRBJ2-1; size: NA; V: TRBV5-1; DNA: TGCGCCAGCAGCTTCGCTAGCGGGAGGATGTATGAGCAGTTCTTC; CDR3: CASSFASGRMYEQFF
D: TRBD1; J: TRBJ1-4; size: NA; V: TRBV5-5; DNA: TGTGCCAGCAGCGCAGGGGGCGCGAGGGAAAAACTGTTTTTT; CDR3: CASSAGGAREKLFF
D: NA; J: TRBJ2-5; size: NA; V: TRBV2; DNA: TGTGCCAGCATGGCGGGCCTCCAAGAGACCCAGTACTTC; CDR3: CASMAGLQETQYF
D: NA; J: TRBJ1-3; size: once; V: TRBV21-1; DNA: TGTGCCAGCAGCAAAGCCAGAAGGACAGTGGTAGGAGGAAACACCATATATTTT; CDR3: CASSKARRTVVGGNTIYF
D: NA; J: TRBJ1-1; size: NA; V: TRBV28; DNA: TGTGCCAGCAGTCGCCGGGGGGTTATGAACACTGAAGCTTTCTTT; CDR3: CASSRRGVMNTEAFF
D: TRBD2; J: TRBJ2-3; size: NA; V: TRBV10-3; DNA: TGTGCCATTCCGACTAGCGGGAGATGTCTCGATACGCAGTATTTT; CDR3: CAIPTSGRCLDTQYF
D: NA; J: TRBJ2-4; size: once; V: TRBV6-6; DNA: TGTGCCAGCAGTCAGGCAGGAGGCGCGCCCAAAAACATTCAGTACTTC; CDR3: CASSQAGGAPKNIQYF
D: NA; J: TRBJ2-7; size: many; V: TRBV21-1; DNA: TGTGCCAGCAGCAAAAAAAAAGAGGGTTGTGGGGCCTACGAGCAGTACTTC; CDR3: CASSKKKEGCGAYEQYF
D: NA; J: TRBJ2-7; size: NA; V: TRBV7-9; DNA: TGTGCCAGCAGCCGGGACGGGGGGCCTACCTACGAGCAGTACTTC; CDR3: CASSRDGGPTYEQYF
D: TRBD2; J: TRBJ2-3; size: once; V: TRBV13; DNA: TGTGCCAGCAGCTTAGGACTAGCGGGTTCAGATACGCAGTATTTT; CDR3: CASSLGLAGSDTQYF
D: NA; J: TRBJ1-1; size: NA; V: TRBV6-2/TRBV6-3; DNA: TGTGCCAGCAGTTACTCGAGGACTGAAGCTTTCTTT; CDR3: CASSYSRTEAFF
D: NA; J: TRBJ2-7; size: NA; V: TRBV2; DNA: TGTGCCAGCAATGGGGCAGACACCTACGAGCAGTACTTC; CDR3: CASNGADTYEQYF
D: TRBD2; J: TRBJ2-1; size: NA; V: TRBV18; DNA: TGTGCCAGCTCACTATATGCGGGAGGGAAGATCGATGAGCAGTTCTTC; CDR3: CASSLYAGGKIDEQFF
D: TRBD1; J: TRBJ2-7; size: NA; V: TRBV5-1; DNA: TGCGCCAGCAGCCCCGGCGACAGGGGGGACCACGAGCAGTACTTC; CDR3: CASSPGDRGDHEQYF
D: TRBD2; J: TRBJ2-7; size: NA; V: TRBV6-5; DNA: TGTGCCAGCCGGACTAGCGGGAAGCAAACCTACGAGCAGTACTTC; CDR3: CASRTSGKQTYEQYF
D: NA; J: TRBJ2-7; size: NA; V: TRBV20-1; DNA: TGCAGTGCTAGTGCGGGACACTACGAGCAGTACTTC; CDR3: CSASAGHYEQYF
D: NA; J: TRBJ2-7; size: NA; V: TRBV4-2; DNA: TGTGCCAGCAGCCAAGTAACAGGGCGCTTCTACGAGCAGTACTTC; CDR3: CASSQVTGRFYEQYF
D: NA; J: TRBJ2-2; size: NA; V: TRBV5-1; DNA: TGCGCCAGCAGCTTATTGACCCCCACCACTAGTTCCACCGGGGAGCTGTTTTTT; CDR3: CASSLLTPTTSSTGELFF
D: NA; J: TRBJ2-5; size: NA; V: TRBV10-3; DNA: TGTGCCATCAGGTCGGACAGGGAGGGAGAGACCCAGTACTTC; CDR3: CAIRSDREGETQYF
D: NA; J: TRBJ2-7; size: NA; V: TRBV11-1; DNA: TGTGCCAGCAGCTTCACCCCTAGCGCCACCTACGAGCAGTACTTC; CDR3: CASSFTPSATYEQYF